Listed here are 27 T cell receptor beta chains from one sample, sequenced in a study of immune cell composition in non-small cell lung cancer. The method was immunoSEQ multiplex PCR; TCRdb's version includes in-frame clones alone and lacks a portion of them. The sample holds about 3,400 clones, 55% to 70% seen once. Normal lung sampling was at least 3 cm from the tumour, as distant as possible. The sample consisted of non-adjacent lung tissue. The receptors were sampled from a human donor with non-small cell lung cancer.

This clone showed up just a few times. V gene TRBV7-3 combines with J gene TRBJ1-1; possible D gene TRBD1, 6 bases. CDR1 SGHTA and CDR2 FQGTGA come from the germline V gene. V lost 2 bases and J 7 bases, leaving 11 bases between the germline ends. The CDR3 totals 13 residues. In DNA form, the CDR3 reads TGTGCCAGCAGCTTATCTCGACAGGATGAAGCTTTCTTT. It encodes CASSLSRQDEAFF.

This clone has more than one count but fewer than ten. The chain links TRBV4-3 to TRBJ1-4; D ambiguous. Deletions cut 1 base from V and 7 bases from J, with 13 bases between. Looked up from germline, CDR1 is LGHNA and CDR2 is YSLEER. The CDR3 contains 15 residues. This CDR3 is CASSQGGEVGEKLFF. The CDR3 DNA is TGCGCCAGCAGCCAAGGCGGGGAGGTGGGTGAAAAACTGTTTTTT.

V and J are TRBV19 and TRBJ2-3; D unclear. This CDR3 region has 15 residues. Germline CDR1 LNHDA, CDR2 SQIVND (reference sequence). The ends were cut back, 3 bases at V and 2 bases at J, with 12 bases in the middle. In DNA form, the CDR3 reads TGTGCCAGTAGTATGAAAGAAGAGCTCACAGATACGCAGTATTTT. Encoded protein: CASSMKEELTDTQYF.

Concerning this clone itself: The germline gene is not matched at one end of the junction; a read error may be the cause. The same CDR3 is also encoded by other DNA sequences in this sample. V is TRBV5-1 and J is TRBJ2-1; 8 nucleotides agree with TRBD2. This CDR3 comprises 15 residues. Germline V gives CDR1 SGHRS, CDR2 YFSETQ. The CDR3 bases are TGCGCCAGCAGCTTTGGGACTAGTGATAACAATGAACAGTTCTTC. Protein sequence: CASSFGTSDNNEQFF.

The chain carries TRBV30 and TRBJ1-2; D might be TRBD1 (5 bases). CDR1 and CDR2 (germline): GTSNPN, SVGIG (reference sequence). V shed 3 bases and J shed 7 bases, with 15 bases lying between them. There are 13 residues in the CDR3. DNA for the CDR3: TGTGCCTGGAGAAGTGGCAGGGCTTTTGGCTACACCTTC. Translation: CAWRSGRAFGYTF.

The chain couples TRBV11-3 to TRBJ1-1; 8 positions match TRBD1. The trim removed 5 bases at V and 3 bases at J, leaving 5 bases unmatched. This CDR3 comprises 14 residues. Germline CDR1 SGHNT, CDR2 YENEEA. CDR3 residues: CASSPQGADTEAFF. The DNA for the CDR3 is TGTGCCAGCAGCCCGCAGGGGGCAGACACTGAAGCTTTCTTT.

The chain uses TRBV2 and TRBJ1-5, with 7 bases identical to TRBD1. The germline V gene has CDR1 SNHLY and CDR2 FYNNEI. V lost 4 bases and J lost 7; bases outside the gene matches: 7. The CDR3 contains 14 residues. CDR3 DNA: TGTGCCAGCAGTGTGGGAAACAGGGGACAGCCCCAGCATTTT. This gives the protein CASSVGNRGQPQHF.

In this sample, this clone is medium-sized. This chain links TRBV9 with TRBJ2-1, with D tentatively TRBD2 (6 bases). Germline V gives CDR1 SGDLS, CDR2 YYNGEE. Trimming left V 3 bases short and J 3 bases short, with 13 bases between. The CDR3 length is 15 residues. The CDR3 sequence is CASSASGSIYNEQFF. In DNA form, the CDR3 reads TGTGCCAGCAGCGCGAGCGGGTCTATCTACAATGAGCAGTTCTTC. Looking up the rest from reference TRBV9 and TRBJ2-1 gives the full variable domain: DSGVTQTPKHLITATGQRVTLRCSPRSGDLSVYWYQQSLDQGLQFLIQYYNGEERAKGNILERFSAQQFPDLHSELNLSSLELGDSALYFCASSASGSIYNEQFFGPGTRLTVL.

The chain carries TRBV7-6 and TRBJ1-6; perhaps TRBD1 as D (5 bases). Germline V gene data show CDR1 as SGHVS and CDR2 as FNYEAQ. The CDR3 sequence is 13 residues long. Trimming removed 3 bases at V and 9 bases at J, with 9 bases between. CDR3 sequence (DNA): TGTGCCAGCAGCTTGACAGAAGGTTCACCCCTCCACTTT. Translated, it gives CASSLTEGSPLHF. The entire variable domain, with the rest obtained from reference TRBV7-6 and TRBJ1-6, is as follows: GAGVSQSPRYKVTKRGQDVALRCDPISGHVSLYWYRQALGQGPEFLTYFNYEAQQDKSGLPNDRFSAERPEGSISTLTIQRTEQRDSAMYRCASSLTEGSPLHFGNGTRLTVT.

This clone was counted once. The rearrangement joins TRBV19 to TRBJ1-2; perhaps TRBD1 as D (5 bases). Germline assignment: CDR1 LNHDA and CDR2 SQIVND (reference sequence). This CDR3 region has 15 residues. Trimming removed 3 bases at V and 4 bases at J, with 15 bases between. CDR3 bases: TGTGCCAGTAGTATGTTTTTAGGGGCAAGCTATGGCTACACCTTC. As protein: CASSMFLGASYGYTF.

J is TRBJ1-3 and V is TRBV5-4, with 7 bases that match TRBD1. The germline V gene has CDR1 SGHNT and CDR2 YYREEE (reference sequence). CDR3 length equals 16 residues. V trimming: 4 bases; J trimming: 0 bases; junction bases outside the gene matches: 7. CDR3 DNA sequence: TGTGCCAGCAGCGACGACAGGGTACGCTCTGGAAACACCATATATTTT. As protein: CASSDDRVRSGNTIYF.

This CDR3 reads CASSLSWGAVEKLFF. The DNA of the CDR3 is TGTGCCAGCAGTCTCTCTTGGGGAGCGGTTGAAAAACTGTTTTTT. V is TRBV27 and J is TRBJ1-4; D not resolved. From germline, CDR1 is MNHEY and CDR2 SMNVEV (reference sequence). The V end lost 5 bases, the J end lost 7 bases, and 17 bases lay between the germline ends. The CDR3 consists of 15 residues. Supplemented by reference TRBV27 and TRBJ1-4, the full variable domain reads EAQVTQNPRYLITVTGKKLTVTCSQNMNHEYMSWYRQDPGLGLRQIYYSMNVEVTDKGDVPEGYKVSRKEKRNFPLILESPSPNQTSLYFCASSLSWGAVEKLFFGSGTQLSVL.

V gene TRBV19 combines with J gene TRBJ1-1; a possible D gene is TRBD1 (6 bases). Germline CDR1 reads LNHDA; CDR2 reads SQIVND (reference sequence). The germline V and J ends were trimmed by 6 bases and 3 bases, with 17 bases remaining between them. The CDR3 runs to 15 residues. CDR3 sequence (DNA): TGTGCCAGTAGGATCTTCCGGGACATAGACACTGAAGCTTTCTTT. This sequence encodes CASRIFRDIDTEAFF.

The chain carries TRBV4-1 and TRBJ1-1; D is uncertain. The germline V and J ends were trimmed by 4 bases and 4 bases, with 7 bases remaining between them. Germline V gives CDR1 MGHRA, CDR2 YSYEKL. The CDR3 is 12 amino acids. For the CDR3, the DNA is TGCGCCAGCAGCCCTTACGGCACTGAAGCTTTCTTT. It specifies CASSPYGTEAFF.

This chain joins TRBV19 and TRBJ2-7, with TRBD1 matching over 7 bases. The ends lost 6 bases at V and 3 bases at J; junction bases unmatched: 8. The germline V gene has CDR1 LNHDA and CDR2 SQIVND (reference sequence). This CDR3 is 14 amino acids long. CDR3: CASSHMGQRYEQYF. As DNA, the CDR3 is TGTGCCAGTAGCCACATGGGACAGCGCTACGAGCAGTACTTC.

The sample holds a few counts of this clone. This rearrangement joins TRBV7-3 to TRBJ2-7; D is perhaps TRBD1 (6 bases). The germline V and J ends were trimmed by 4 bases and 5 bases, with 12 bases remaining between them. The CDR3 spans 13 residues. Germline assignment: CDR1 SGHTA and CDR2 FQGTGA. The CDR3 spells CASSSRGLNEQYF. CDR3 coding DNA: TGTGCCAGCAGCTCCAGGGGCCTAAACGAGCAGTACTTC.

The chain links TRBV5-1 to TRBJ2-5; the D is unclear. Trimming stripped 0 bases from V and 3 bases from J, with 6 bases between. Germline V gene lookup returns CDR1 SGHRS and CDR2 YFSETQ. CDR3 length: 13 residues. Here the CDR3 reads CASSLAREETQYF. In DNA, the CDR3 is TGCGCCAGCAGCTTGGCTAGAGAAGAGACCCAGTACTTC.

The V call is TRBV7-8, the J call TRBJ1-1, with 10 bases matching TRBD1. Per germline, CDR1 SGHVS and CDR2 FQNEAQ. The CDR3 is made up of 16 amino acids. Losses at the gene ends were 5 bases for V and 5 bases for J; bases not matched to a gene: 11. CDR3 DNA sequence: TGTGCCAGCAGCCGACAGGGGGCACCCTTCGAGACTGAAGCTTTCTTT. Translated: CASSRQGAPFETEAFF.

J is TRBJ2-7 and V is TRBV6-1; D might be TRBD2 (6 bases). CDR1 MNHNS and CDR2 SASEGT come from the germline V gene. This CDR3 spans 14 amino acids. V was pared by 2 bases and J by 3 bases, with 11 bases between. The CDR3 region is CASSETGEGYEQYF. The CDR3, as DNA: TGTGCCAGCAGTGAAACGGGGGAAGGCTACGAGCAGTACTTC.

This chain connects TRBV15 to TRBJ1-5, with 8 bases fitting TRBD1. V shed 5 bases, J shed 0 bases, and the junction held 9 bases outside the gene matches. The germline CDR1 and CDR2 sequences are LNHNV and YYDKDF (reference sequence). The CDR3 sequence is 17 residues long. The CDR3 spells CATSGPRDRYSNQPQHF. The DNA of the CDR3 is TGTGCCACCAGCGGACCCCGGGACAGGTATAGCAATCAGCCCCAGCATTTT.

CDR3 in DNA: TGTGCCAGCAACCGGGGAAGCACCGGGGAGCTGTTTTTT. Its protein product is CASNRGSTGELFF. This chain uses TRBV2 with TRBJ2-2; tentatively, D is TRBD2 (5 bases). This CDR3 contains 13 residues. Germline CDR1 SNHLY, CDR2 FYNNEI. Trimming shortened V by 7 bases and J by 4 bases, and 10 bases separated the two germline ends.

The chain couples TRBV23-1 to TRBJ2-5, with 10 bases fitting TRBD1. TRBV23-1 falls under the ORF class, with uncertain function. Unmatched junction bases numbered 4, after V lost 2 bases and J lost 4 bases. The CDR3 consists of 15 residues. CDR3: CASSQPDRGRETQYF. The CDR3 coding sequence is TGCGCCAGCAGTCAACCAGACAGGGGGCGAGAGACCCAGTACTTC.

The chain recombines TRBV2 with TRBJ1-1; D is uncertain. CDR3 length equals 13 residues. Germline V gene sequence: CDR1 SNHLY, CDR2 FYNNEI. Trimming removed 2 bases at V and 4 bases at J, with 8 bases between. This CDR3 reads CASSESSSTEAFF. In DNA, the CDR3 is TGTGCCAGCAGTGAATCGTCCAGCACTGAAGCTTTCTTT.

The rearrangement uses TRBV5-4 and TRBJ2-3; no reliable D call. CDR1 and CDR2 from the germline V gene are SGHNT and YYREEE (reference sequence). Trimming removed 0 bases at V and 1 base at J, with 6 bases between. The CDR3 is 14 residues long. The CDR3 here is CASSLAQRTDTQYF. The CDR3 nucleotides are TGTGCCAGCAGCTTGGCACAGCGCACAGATACGCAGTATTTT.

The V call is TRBV18, the J call TRBJ1-2; 7 nucleotides line up with TRBD1. The CDR3 covers 16 residues. Trimming took 1 base from V and 6 from J; bases not matched to a gene: 11. Germline CDR1 and CDR2: KGHSH and LQKENI. The DNA for the CDR3 is TGTGCCAGCTCACCACGGGGAGACAGGGCAGTCGATGGCTACACCTTC. The encoded protein is CASSPRGDRAVDGYTF.

The chain joins TRBV5-4 to TRBJ2-7; 9 positions match TRBD1. The CDR3 contains 15 residues. Trimming at V came to 2 bases and at J to 0 bases, leaving 3 bases not matched to a gene. Looked up from germline, CDR1 is SGHNT and CDR2 is YYREEE (reference sequence). The CDR3 DNA reads as TGTGCCAGCAGCTTACAGGGGGCCCTCTCCTACGAGCAGTACTTC. Protein: CASSLQGALSYEQYF.

In its sample, this clone was seen a few times. The CDR3 DNA sequence: TGTGCCAGCAGCTCGGGCGGGGTCGGCAGCAATGAAGCTTTCTTT. Protein product: CASSSGGVGSNEAFF. The V call is TRBV5-4, the J call TRBJ1-1, with D unresolved. In germline, CDR1 is SGHNT, CDR2 YYREEE (reference sequence). CDR3 length equals 15 residues. Trimming removed 3 bases from V and 7 bases from J, with 19 bases in between.